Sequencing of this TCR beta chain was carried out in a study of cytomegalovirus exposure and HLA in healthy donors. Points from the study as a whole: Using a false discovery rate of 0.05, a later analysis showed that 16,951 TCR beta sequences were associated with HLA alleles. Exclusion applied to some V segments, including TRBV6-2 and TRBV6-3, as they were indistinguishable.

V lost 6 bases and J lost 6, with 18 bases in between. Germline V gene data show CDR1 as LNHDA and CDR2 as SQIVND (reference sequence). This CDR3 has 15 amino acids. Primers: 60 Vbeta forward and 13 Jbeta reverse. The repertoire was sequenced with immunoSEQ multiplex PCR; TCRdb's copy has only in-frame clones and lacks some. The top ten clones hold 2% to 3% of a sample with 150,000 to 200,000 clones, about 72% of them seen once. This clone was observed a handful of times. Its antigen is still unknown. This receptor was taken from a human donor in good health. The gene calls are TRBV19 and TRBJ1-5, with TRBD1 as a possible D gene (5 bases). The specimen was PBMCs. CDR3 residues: CASRISLGGSQPQHF. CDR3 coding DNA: TGTGCCAGTAGGATCTCACTGGGGGGAAGTCAGCCCCAGCATTTT.